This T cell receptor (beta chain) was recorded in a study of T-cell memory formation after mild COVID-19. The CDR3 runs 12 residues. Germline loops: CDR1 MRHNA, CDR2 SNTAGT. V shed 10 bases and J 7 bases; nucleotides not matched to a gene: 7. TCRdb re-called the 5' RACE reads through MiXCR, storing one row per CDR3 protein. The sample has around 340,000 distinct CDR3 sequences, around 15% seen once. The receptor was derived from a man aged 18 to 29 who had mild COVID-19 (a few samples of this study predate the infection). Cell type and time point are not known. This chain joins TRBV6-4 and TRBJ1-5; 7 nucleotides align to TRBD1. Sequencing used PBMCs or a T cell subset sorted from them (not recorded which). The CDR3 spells CANDRDGQPQHF. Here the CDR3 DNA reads TGTGCCAACGACAGGGACGGGCAGCCCCAGCATTTT.